The next 31 T cell receptor beta chains were all read from a single sample in a study of blood T cell repertoires in COVID-19. Method: immunoSEQ multiplex PCR; TCRdb's copy keeps in-frame clones and lacks some. The table shows about 74,000 clones, with roughly 90% occurring only once. The material sequenced was peripheral blood. The receptors stem from a middle-aged man with acute or convalescent COVID-19.

V is TRBV7-9 and J is TRBJ2-6; 8 bases map to TRBD1. The germline CDR1 and CDR2 sequences are SEHNR and FQNEAQ (reference sequence). J lost 3 bases, V lost 5 bases, and 12 bases had no gene match. There are 18 residues in the CDR3. CDR3: CASSLRGQGAFGANVLTF. The DNA of the CDR3 is TGTGCCAGCAGCCTCAGAGGGCAGGGGGCTTTTGGGGCCAACGTCCTGACTTTC. The full variable domain, rest sourced from reference TRBV7-9 and TRBJ2-6, is DTGVSQNPRHKITKRGQNVTFRCDPISEHNRLYWYRQTLGQGPEFLTYFQNEAQLEKSRLLSDRFSAERPKGSFSTLEIQRTEQGDSAMYLCASSLRGQGAFGANVLTFGAGSRLTVL.

The chain recombines TRBV19 with TRBJ2-1; 8 positions agree with TRBD2. CDR1 is LNHDA, CDR2 SQIVND, per germline (reference sequence). J lost 4 bases, V lost 5 bases, and 7 bases had no gene match. This CDR3 has 15 amino acids. CDR3 DNA: TGTGCCAGTAGTTTACCGGGGGGGTCGTACAATGAGCAGTTCTTC. Protein product: CASSLPGGSYNEQFF.

The CDR3 sequence: CASSLDGQGSYTF. The CDR3 nucleotides are TGTGCCAGCAGCTTAGATGGACAGGGTAGCTACACCTTC. This chain joins TRBV11-2 and TRBJ1-2, with TRBD1 matching 8 bases. The CDR3 consists of 13 residues. Germline values: CDR1 SGHAT, CDR2 FQNNGV. V shed 0 bases and J 9 bases; nucleotides not matched to a gene: 3. Drawing the rest from reference TRBV11-2 and TRBJ1-2, the complete variable domain is EAGVAQSPRYKIIEKRQSVAFWCNPISGHATLYWYQQILGQGPKLLIQFQNNGVVDDSQLPKDRFSAERLKGVDSTLKIQPAKLEDSAVYLCASSLDGQGSYTFGSGTRLTVV.

The V gene is TRBV7-2, the J gene TRBJ2-1, with D perhaps matching TRBD2 (6 bases). The germline V gene encodes CDR1 SGHTA and CDR2 FQGNSA. The CDR3 has 15 residues. V lost 1 base to trimming and J lost 3 bases, with 10 bases between them. In DNA form, the CDR3 reads TGTGCCAGCAGCTTAGGCGGGACGGGCTACAATGAGCAGTTCTTC. Its protein product is CASSLGGTGYNEQFF.

This chain uses TRBV27 with TRBJ1-5; possibly TRBD1 for D (6 bases). CDR1 is MNHEY, CDR2 SMNVEV, per germline (reference sequence). This CDR3 contains 15 residues. V was shortened by 5 bases and J by 7 bases, with 18 bases between the two germline ends. The chain's CDR3 is CASSPLQGPGQPQHF. CDR3 bases: TGTGCCAGCAGTCCCCTCCAGGGGCCAGGGCAGCCCCAGCATTTT.

The V call is TRBV7-8, the J call TRBJ2-2, with no clear D. V lost 5 bases and J 0 bases, leaving 7 bases between the germline ends. CDR3 length: 14 amino acids. Per the germline V gene, CDR1 is SGHVS and CDR2 is FQNEAQ. The chain's CDR3 is CASSAQTNTGELFF. The CDR3 DNA reads TGTGCCAGCAGCGCACAAACGAACACCGGGGAGCTGTTTTTT.

The chain links TRBV28 to TRBJ2-3; 13 bases match TRBD2. V lost 3 bases and J lost 3; bases outside the gene matches: 6. The CDR3 has 17 amino acids. Germline assignment: CDR1 MDHEN and CDR2 SYDVKM. In DNA form, the CDR3 reads TGTGCCAGCAGTTTGCGGACTAGCGGGAGTACGACAGATACGCAGTATTTT. It is translated as CASSLRTSGSTTDTQYF.

This chain connects TRBV5-1 to TRBJ1-3; 7 nucleotides match TRBD1. V dropped 0 bases and J dropped 2; count of bases not matched to a gene: 8. The germline CDR1 and CDR2 sequences are SGHRS and YFSETQ. The CDR3 is 17 residues long. The DNA of the CDR3 is TGCGCCAGCAGCTTGGAGGCAGGGGGGTCCACTGGAAACACCATATATTTT. This codes for CASSLEAGGSTGNTIYF.

This chain joins TRBV15 and TRBJ2-1; D remains unclear. The CDR3 runs to 15 residues. The ends were cut back, 5 bases at V and 0 bases at J, with 11 bases in the middle. Per the germline V gene, CDR1 is LNHNV and CDR2 is YYDKDF (reference sequence). The CDR3 reads CATSPTGSSYNEQFF. The CDR3 DNA is TGTGCCACCAGCCCGACGGGTAGCTCCTACAATGAGCAGTTCTTC. The whole variable domain, remainder taken from reference TRBV15 and TRBJ2-1, is DAMVIQNPRYQVTQFGKPVTLSCSQTLNHNVMYWYQQKSSQAPKLLFHYYDKDFNNEADTPDNFQSRRPNTSFCFLDIRSPGLGDTAMYLCATSPTGSSYNEQFFGPGTRLTVL.

This clone was counted once. The rearrangement joins TRBV29-1 to TRBJ2-3; 7 bases fit TRBD1. The length of the CDR3 is 17 residues. The junction had 10 bases not matched to a gene; V was cut back by 1 base and J by 0 bases. The germline gives CDR1 SQVTM, CDR2 ANQGSEA. The CDR3 is CSVEADRPPSSTDTQYF. The DNA of the CDR3 is TGCAGCGTTGAAGCGGACAGGCCTCCCTCTAGCACAGATACGCAGTATTTT.

This clone has a handful of counts. The chain joins TRBV4-1 to TRBJ2-3; TRBD1 matches at 11 bases. Per germline, CDR1 MGHRA and CDR2 YSYEKL. Trimming removed 1 base from V and 3 bases from J; junction bases left unmatched: 6. The CDR3 spans 17 residues. CDR3 DNA sequence: TGCGCCAGCAGCCAAGTTGGGACAGGGGGGTTAACAGATACGCAGTATTTT. Translated, it gives CASSQVGTGGLTDTQYF.

This sequence joins TRBV5-1 and TRBJ2-1; D is unclear. The CDR3 is 12 residues long. The V gene's germline CDR1 is SGHRS and CDR2 YFSETQ. Between the trimmed V and J ends, which lost 0 bases and 5 bases, there was a span of 3 bases. The CDR3 nucleotides are TGCGCCAGCAGCTTGGACAACAATGAGCAGTTCTTC. This gives the protein CASSLDNNEQFF.

The rearrangement joins TRBV29-1 to TRBJ2-3; weak D call: TRBD1 (6 bases). With 0 bases removed from V and 3 bases from J, the gap between germline ends came to 19 bases. In germline, CDR1 is SQVTM, CDR2 ANQGSEA. This CDR3 region has 17 residues. The CDR3 is CSVEDGAGVLGTDTQYF. The CDR3 region has the DNA TGCAGCGTTGAAGATGGAGCAGGGGTTTTAGGAACAGATACGCAGTATTTT.

The chain's CDR3 is CASSQGGGETGVNQPQHF. Written as DNA, the CDR3 is TGCGCCAGCAGCCAAGGGGGCGGTGAGACAGGGGTAAATCAGCCCCAGCATTTT. The rearrangement links TRBV4-1 to TRBJ1-5; 8 nucleotides agree with TRBD1. The trim removed 1 base at V and 4 bases at J, leaving 12 bases unmatched. There are 18 residues in the CDR3. Germline-derived CDR1 and CDR2 are MGHRA and YSYEKL.

The chain couples TRBV6-6 to TRBJ1-2; D is perhaps TRBD1 (6 bases). Germline lookup yields CDR1 MNHNY and CDR2 SVGAGI (reference sequence). V lost 2 bases and J 5 bases, leaving 12 bases between the germline ends. CDR3 size: 14 residues. CDR3 in amino acids: CASSYTGTLYGYTF. The CDR3 nucleotides read TGTGCCAGCAGTTACACAGGGACGTTATATGGCTACACCTTC.

The chain combines TRBV20-1 with TRBJ2-7, with 9 positions matching TRBD1. The CDR3 totals 16 residues. V shed 3 bases, J shed 4 bases, and the junction held 13 bases outside the gene matches. Germline V gives CDR1 DFQATT, CDR2 SNEGSKA (reference sequence). CDR3 DNA sequence: TGCAGTGCTAGTTTCCCCCGGACAGGGGCACCTTACGAGCAGTACTTC. This translates into CSASFPRTGAPYEQYF.

This clone was counted a few times. The V call is TRBV11-3, the J call TRBJ1-5; TRBD1 is a possible D gene (5 bases). This CDR3 comprises 14 residues. Trimming stripped 1 base from V and 7 bases from J, with 11 bases between. CDR1 and CDR2 from the germline V gene are SGHNT and YENEEA. This chain's CDR3 is CASSLAGGNQPQHF. The CDR3 DNA sequence: TGTGCCAGCAGCTTAGCTGGGGGGAACCAGCCCCAGCATTTT.

In DNA form, the CDR3 reads TGTGCCAGCACCCGGCGTACGGGGAGATCCTACGAGCAGTACGTC. Its translation is CASTRRTGRSYEQYV. The chain combines TRBV6-5 with TRBJ2-7, with D possibly matching TRBD2 (5 bases). Germline V gene sequence: CDR1 MNHEY, CDR2 SVGAGI. The CDR3 loop spans 15 amino acids. V was pared by 7 bases and J by 1 base, with 17 bases between.

The V call is TRBV3-1 (or the pseudogene TRBV3-2), the J call TRBJ1-1; no clear D gene. The CDR3 runs 14 residues. V gave up 1 base and J gave up 5 bases, with 11 bases separating them. Germline loops: CDR1 LGHDT, CDR2 YNNKEL (reference sequence). CDR3 sequence reads: CASSQGDIGTEAFF. CDR3 nucleotides: TGTGCCAGCAGCCAAGGCGACATCGGAACTGAAGCTTTCTTT.

The chain recombines TRBV6-6 with TRBJ2-7, with a possible D match to TRBD1 (5 bases). Germline CDR1 is MNHNY and CDR2 is SVGAGI (reference sequence). Trimming left V 1 base short and J 3 bases short, with 7 bases between. This CDR3 spans 13 amino acids. CDR3 DNA sequence: TGTGCCAGCAGTTACTTTCAGGGCTACGAGCAGTACTTC. Its translation: CASSYFQGYEQYF.

The CDR3 DNA reads as TGCAGCTTAATCCCCGGACAGAACCCCTACAATGAGCAGTTCTTC. Protein: CSLIPGQNPYNEQFF. This sequence joins TRBV29-1 and TRBJ2-1; weak D call: TRBD1 (6 bases). CDR1 and CDR2 from the germline V gene are SQVTM and ANQGSEA. CDR3 length: 15 amino acids. V lost 8 bases and J 2 bases, leaving 19 bases between the germline ends.

This rearrangement joins TRBV7-8 to TRBJ1-5; D unclear. Trimming removed 2 bases from V and 6 bases from J, with 5 bases in between. The germline V gene encodes CDR1 SGHVS and CDR2 FQNEAQ. The CDR3 extends over 12 amino acids. CDR3 bases: TGTGCCAGCAGCTTAAGTAGTCAGCCCCAGCATTTT. It yields the protein CASSLSSQPQHF.

The rearrangement links TRBV18 to TRBJ1-4, with 8 positions matching TRBD1. J gave up 5 bases and V 3 bases, and 8 bases lay outside the gene matches. Germline assignment: CDR1 KGHSH and CDR2 LQKENI. This CDR3 has 16 residues. CDR3 sequence reads: CASSPPWDRKNEKLFF. The CDR3 nucleotides are TGTGCCAGCTCACCCCCCTGGGACAGGAAAAATGAAAAACTGTTTTTT.

The sample holds one count of this clone. The CDR3 sequence: CASSWGQGLLPLHF. The CDR3 nucleotides are TGTGCCAGCAGTTGGGGACAGGGACTTCTGCCCCTCCACTTT. The chain uses TRBV28 and TRBJ1-6, with TRBD1 identical over 9 bases. The CDR3 extends over 14 amino acids. J lost 13 bases, V lost 4 bases, and 8 bases had no gene match. The germline V gene has CDR1 MDHEN and CDR2 SYDVKM.

The V gene is TRBV18, the J gene TRBJ2-1; weak D call: TRBD1 (7 bases). The ends were cut back, 2 bases at V and 1 base at J, with 15 bases in the middle. The CDR3 is 17 amino acids. Germline loops: CDR1 KGHSH, CDR2 LQKENI. In DNA, the CDR3 is TGTGCCAGCTCACCAAAAAGGCGGGACAGATCCTACAATGAGCAGTTCTTC. This translates into CASSPKRRDRSYNEQFF. Filled out from reference TRBV18 and TRBJ2-1, the complete variable domain reads NAGVMQNPRHLVRRRGQEARLRCSPMKGHSHVYWYRQLPEEGLKFMVYLQKENIIDESGMPKERFSAEFPKEGPSILRIQQVVRGDSAAYFCASSPKRRDRSYNEQFFGPGTRLTVL.

This clone has only one observation. The genes are TRBV7-6 and TRBJ1-4, with D perhaps TRBD1 (6 bases). With 5 bases removed from V and 7 bases from J, the gap between germline ends came to 14 bases. The CDR3 is 14 amino acids. Per the germline V gene, CDR1 is SGHVS and CDR2 is FNYEAQ. The DNA for the CDR3 is TGTGCCAGCAGCCCGAGGGGGGGAACTGAAAAACTGTTTTTT. Translating gives CASSPRGGTEKLFF.

CDR3 protein: CASSAGYTGELFF. The CDR3 DNA is TGTGCCAGCTCAGCAGGGTACACCGGGGAGCTGTTTTTT. The chain is built from TRBV18 and TRBJ2-2, with TRBD1 as a possible D gene (5 bases). This CDR3 comprises 13 residues. V lost 5 bases, J lost 3 bases, and 7 bases lay in between. Germline V gives CDR1 KGHSH, CDR2 LQKENI.

The V and J genes are TRBV3-1 (or the pseudogene TRBV3-2) and TRBJ2-3, with D perhaps matching TRBD1 (6 bases). There are 16 residues in the CDR3. Trimming left V 1 base short and J 1 base short, with 12 bases between. Per germline, CDR1 LGHDT and CDR2 YNNKEL (reference sequence). The CDR3 sequence is CASSQAAGAGTDTQYF. The CDR3 nucleotides are TGTGCCAGCAGCCAAGCCGCAGGGGCGGGCACAGATACGCAGTATTTT.

The V gene is TRBV28, the J gene TRBJ2-2, with a tentative D call TRBD2 (6 bases). Germline CDR1 MDHEN, CDR2 SYDVKM. The CDR3 extends over 15 amino acids. V lost 0 bases to trimming and J lost 3 bases, with 8 bases between them. The CDR3 coding sequence is TGTGCCAGCAGTTTATGGGGAGGCGACACCGGGGAGCTGTTTTTT. Translation gives CASSLWGGDTGELFF.

The chain recombines TRBV27 with TRBJ1-2; 10 bases align to TRBD1. Germline lookup yields CDR1 MNHEY and CDR2 SMNVEV (reference sequence). The CDR3 contains 19 residues. Trimming took 3 bases from V and 5 from J; bases not matched to a gene: 18. CDR3 sequence (DNA): TGTGCCAGCAGTTTTCCCCCCTCGACAGGGGGCCCTCCTTGGTATGGCTACACCTTC. Residues: CASSFPPSTGGPPWYGYTF.

V usage is TRBV27 and J usage is TRBJ2-1; TRBD1 agrees at 12 bases. Germline assignment: CDR1 MNHEY and CDR2 SMNVEV (reference sequence). This CDR3 is built from 18 residues. V dropped 4 bases and J dropped 4; count of bases not matched to a gene: 11. DNA for the CDR3: TGTGCCAGCAGTTGGCTCCCGGGACAGGGGGCGACTTACAATGAGCAGTTCTTC. The encoded protein is CASSWLPGQGATYNEQFF.